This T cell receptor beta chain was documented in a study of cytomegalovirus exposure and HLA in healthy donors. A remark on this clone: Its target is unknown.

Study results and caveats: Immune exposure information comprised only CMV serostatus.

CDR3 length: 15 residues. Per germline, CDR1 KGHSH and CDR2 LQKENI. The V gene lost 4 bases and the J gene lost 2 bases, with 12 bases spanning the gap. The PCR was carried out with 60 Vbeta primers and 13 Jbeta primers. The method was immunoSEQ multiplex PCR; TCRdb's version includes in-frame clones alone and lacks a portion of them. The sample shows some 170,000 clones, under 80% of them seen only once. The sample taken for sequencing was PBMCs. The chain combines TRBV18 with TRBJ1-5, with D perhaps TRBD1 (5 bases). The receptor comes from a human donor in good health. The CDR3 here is CASSLLGQRNQPQHF. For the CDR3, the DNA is TGTGCCAGCTCACTCCTGGGGCAGCGCAATCAGCCCCAGCATTTT. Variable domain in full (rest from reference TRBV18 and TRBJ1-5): NAGVMQNPRHLVRRRGQEARLRCSPMKGHSHVYWYRQLPEEGLKFMVYLQKENIIDESGMPKERFSAEFPKEGPSILRIQQVVRGDSAAYFCASSLLGQRNQPQHFGDGTRLSIL.